These 20 T cell receptor beta chains originate from one sample sequenced in a study of identical twins. TCRdb called the 5' RACE reads again in MiXCR, with one record for every CDR3 protein. In the table there are about 530,000 distinct CDR3 sequences, around 20% of which are singletons. These data were likewise used in another study, on yellow fever vaccine responses in identical twins.

The source material was CD4+ T cells sorted from blood. These receptor sequences come from a woman aged 18-30 years in good health.

This clonotype was seen a handful of times. The chain employs TRBV18 and TRBJ2-1; TRBD1 agrees at 7 bases. Germline CDR1 is KGHSH and CDR2 is LQKENI. The CDR3 sequence is 14 residues long. With 4 bases clipped from V and 5 bases from J, the junction kept 5 bases outside the gene matches. As DNA, the CDR3 is TGTGCCAGCTCACTTGGGACAGTAAACAATGAGCAGTTCTTC. Amino acid sequence: CASSLGTVNNEQFF. Drawing the rest from reference TRBV18 and TRBJ2-1, the complete variable domain is NAGVMQNPRHLVRRRGQEARLRCSPMKGHSHVYWYRQLPEEGLKFMVYLQKENIIDESGMPKERFSAEFPKEGPSILRIQQVVRGDSAAYFCASSLGTVNNEQFFGPGTRLTVL.

This chain joins TRBV2 and TRBJ2-1, with D maybe TRBD1 (6 bases). Germline V gene lookup returns CDR1 SNHLY and CDR2 FYNNEI. V lost 5 bases and J 9 bases, leaving 11 bases between the germline ends. This CDR3 has 12 amino acids. Here the CDR3 DNA reads TGTGCCAGCAGTATACTAGGGGGTGAGCAGTTCTTC. Translated: CASSILGGEQFF. Filled out from reference TRBV2 and TRBJ2-1, the complete variable domain reads EPEVTQTPSHQVTQMGQEVILRCVPISNHLYFYWYRQILGQKVEFLVSFYNNEISEKSEIFDDQFSVERPDGSNFTLKIRSTKLEDSAMYFCASSILGGEQFFGPGTRLTVL.

In regard to this clonotype: Its ends do not fully match the called genes, so a read error is possible. The rearrangement uses TRBV20-1 and TRBJ2-2; 11 nucleotides agree with TRBD2. This CDR3 comprises 15 residues. The V gene's germline CDR1 is DFQATT and CDR2 SNEGSKA (reference sequence). The CDR3 DNA reads as TGCAGCGCTACTAGCGGGGGATCCAACACCGGGGAGCTGTTTTTT. Residues: CSATSGGSNTGELFF.

The rearrangement uses TRBV7-9 and TRBJ2-3; 7 bases are a match to TRBD2. The length of the CDR3 is 12 residues. The V and J ends lost 11 bases and 4 bases, in that order; junction bases with no gene match: 6. Germline V gives CDR1 SEHNR, CDR2 FQNEAQ (reference sequence). This CDR3 reads CASGGAADTQYF. The DNA for the CDR3 is TGTGCCTCGGGGGGAGCCGCAGATACGCAGTATTTT.

The rearrangement uses TRBV5-5 and TRBJ1-2, with D possibly TRBD1 on 5 matching bases. The CDR3 contains 13 residues. V was trimmed by 7 bases and J by 4 bases, leaving 14 bases between them. Germline loops: CDR1 SGHKS, CDR2 YYEKEE (reference sequence). CDR3 in DNA: TGTGCCAGCGACAGAGACGGATTCTATGGCTACACCTTC. Amino acids: CASDRDGFYGYTF.

This chain joins TRBV7-9 and TRBJ2-2; D perhaps matches TRBD2 (6 bases). This CDR3 comprises 14 residues. Germline CDR1 reads SEHNR; CDR2 reads FQNEAQ (reference sequence). V lost 7 bases to trimming and J lost 3 bases, with 12 bases between them. The CDR3 nucleotides are TGTGCCAGCACCCGGGGGACGGACACCGGGGAGCTGTTTTTT. Translation gives CASTRGTDTGELFF. Together with reference TRBV7-9 and TRBJ2-2, the CDR3 gives the full variable domain: DTGVSQNPRHKITKRGQNVTFRCDPISEHNRLYWYRQTLGQGPEFLTYFQNEAQLEKSRLLSDRFSAERPKGSFSTLEIQRTEQGDSAMYLCASTRGTDTGELFFGEGSRLTVL.

This chain joins TRBV6-5 and TRBJ1-1; D uncertain. Germline V gene data show CDR1 as MNHEY and CDR2 as SVGAGI. The CDR3 covers 14 residues. The V end was cut by 2 bases, the J end by 1 base, with 8 bases between. The DNA of the CDR3 is TGTGCCAGCAGTTACGAGGGTGGGAACACTGAAGCTTTCTTT. This gives the protein CASSYEGGNTEAFF.

The J gene is TRBJ1-1, the V gene TRBV6-1; weak D call: TRBD1 (5 bases). Between the trimmed V and J ends, which lost 7 bases and 0 bases, there was a span of 12 bases. Germline values: CDR1 MNHNS, CDR2 SASEGT. The CDR3 contains 14 residues. In DNA form, the CDR3 reads TGTGCCAGCACCCGGGACTTTATGAACACTGAAGCTTTCTTT. This codes for CASTRDFMNTEAFF.

A few counts support this clonotype. The chain recombines TRBV9 with TRBJ2-2, with TRBD2 identical over 8 bases. Germline CDR1 SGDLS, CDR2 YYNGEE. This CDR3 has 17 amino acids. V was pared by 0 bases and J by 2 bases, with 6 bases of the junction left unmatched. The CDR3 bases are TGTGCCAGCAGCGTAGTCCCCGGGGGGGGAAACACCGGGGAGCTGTTTTTT. Amino acid sequence: CASSVVPGGGNTGELFF.

The chain recombines TRBV6-2 or TRBV6-3 with TRBJ1-5, with D hard to call. Germline CDR1 and CDR2: MNHEY and SVGEGT. The CDR3 is 15 amino acids. V was clipped by 0 bases and J by 4 bases, with 10 bases between them. CDR3 region: CASSYSKRKNQPQHF. CDR3 coding DNA: TGTGCCAGCAGTTACTCGAAGAGGAAAAATCAGCCCCAGCATTTT.

The chain joins TRBV18 to TRBJ2-2; TRBD1 might be the D (6 bases). This CDR3 has 16 residues. Trimming shortened V by 3 bases and J by 0 bases, and 11 bases separated the two germline ends. Germline CDR1 KGHSH, CDR2 LQKENI. As DNA, the CDR3 is TGTGCCAGCTCACCCTCCGGGACAACGAACACCGGGGAGCTGTTTTTT. Protein sequence: CASSPSGTTNTGELFF.

The chain carries TRBV6-5 and TRBJ1-1; D may be TRBD1 (5 bases). CDR1 and CDR2 (germline): MNHEY, SVGAGI. The V and J ends lost 3 bases and 0 bases respectively, with 14 bases between them. The CDR3 length is 16 residues. The CDR3 sequence is CASSYGGGYMNTEAFF. The CDR3 coding sequence is TGTGCCAGCAGTTATGGGGGGGGGTACATGAACACTGAAGCTTTCTTT.

The chain employs TRBV20-1 and TRBJ1-2; no clear D. The V end was cut by 6 bases, the J end by 7 bases, with 21 bases between. CDR3 length: 14 amino acids. Germline V lookup: CDR1 DFQATT, CDR2 SNEGSKA (reference sequence). CDR3: CSAGEGLLAGGYTF. Written as DNA, the CDR3 is TGCAGTGCCGGAGAGGGTTTGCTGGCGGGTGGCTACACCTTC.

The gene calls are TRBV19 and TRBJ1-4; D gene uncertain. V was trimmed by 3 bases and J by 3 bases, leaving 11 bases between them. Germline CDR1 LNHDA, CDR2 SQIVND (reference sequence). The CDR3 has 15 residues. CDR3 DNA sequence: TGTGCCAGTAGTATGGGGTGGGCCCCTAATGAAAAACTGTTTTTT. It translates to CASSMGWAPNEKLFF.

This clonotype was picked up a small number of times. The rearrangement joins TRBV12-3 or TRBV12-4 to TRBJ2-3; tentative D call: TRBD1 (6 bases). V was pared by 5 bases and J by 2 bases, with 8 bases between. The CDR3 runs 13 residues. In nucleotides, the CDR3 is TGTGCCAGCAGTGAGGGACACACAGATACGCAGTATTTT. Protein: CASSEGHTDTQYF.

The J gene is TRBJ2-7, the V gene TRBV20-1, with 10 positions matching TRBD2. Per the germline V gene, CDR1 is DFQATT and CDR2 is SNEGSKA (reference sequence). Trimming cost V 6 bases and J 2 bases; bases outside gene matches: 7. The CDR3 consists of 14 residues. As DNA, the CDR3 is TGCAGTGCCCGCGCTAGCGGGGGAACCTACGAGCAGTACGTC. Its protein product is CSARASGGTYEQYV.

This clonotype was detected only a few times. The chain is built from TRBV7-9 and TRBJ2-7; 7 nucleotides align to TRBD1. The CDR3 length is 16 residues. Germline lookup yields CDR1 SEHNR and CDR2 FQNEAQ (reference sequence). V lost 3 bases to trimming and J lost 4 bases; unmatched junction nucleotides: 12. CDR3 loop: CASSFAPGQRLYEQYV. The CDR3 DNA reads TGTGCCAGCAGCTTTGCACCGGGACAGCGGCTTTACGAGCAGTACGTC.

There are a few counts of this clonotype. This chain uses TRBV7-2 with TRBJ2-1, with 9 bases fitting TRBD1. Germline assignment: CDR1 SGHTA and CDR2 FQGNSA. CDR3 length equals 17 residues. Germline trimming cut 3 bases from V and 9 bases from J; bases unmatched to any gene: 15. The chain's CDR3 is CASSFIWGQGGLIEQFF. CDR3 sequence (DNA): TGTGCCAGCAGCTTCATTTGGGGACAGGGTGGTTTGATTGAGCAGTTCTTC.

This clonotype has ten or more counts. This chain links TRBV5-1 with TRBJ2-7; D may be TRBD1 (6 bases). There are 13 residues in the CDR3. The V gene lost 1 base and the J gene lost 2 bases, with 7 bases spanning the gap. Germline assignment: CDR1 SGHRS and CDR2 YFSETQ. Here the CDR3 DNA reads TGCGCCAGCAGCTTGTGGGACACCTACGAGCAGTACTTC. Encoded protein: CASSLWDTYEQYF.

V is TRBV12-3 or TRBV12-4 and J is TRBJ1-6, with 7 bases lining up with TRBD1. J gave up 4 bases and V 6 bases, and 3 bases lay outside the gene matches. This CDR3 has 14 amino acids. The CDR3 coding sequence is TGTGCCAGCAGCTCGGACAGGTATAATTCACCCCTCCACTTT. It encodes CASSSDRYNSPLHF.